This T cell receptor (beta chain) appears in the sequencing data of a study of T cell repertoires in cytomegalovirus infection. Study background: Public TCR beta signatures were indicative of both CMV infection and a matching HLA type. General observations from the study: There were carriers of CMV plus the relevant HLA, and cumulative public TCR beta family frequency identified them. HLA-C-restricted CMV clonotypes gave the most frequent clonotype in two of eight donors.

CDR3 length: 16 residues. Germline loops: CDR1 SGHAT, CDR2 FQNNGV. Trimming removed 1 base at V and 8 bases at J, with 18 bases between. This clonotype has just a few counts. Its antigen is not identified. MiXCR, applied by TCRdb to the reads, yields one record per CDR3 protein. Counted here are 500,000 or so distinct CDR3 sequences, about 15% occurring once; the ten biggest clones make up roughly 25%. Specimen: CD8+ T cells from PBMCs. This chain connects TRBV11-2 to TRBJ2-1, with unresolved D. The sequence was obtained from a human donor in good health (CMV status not recorded). Some clones in this sample may be carry-over from other donors' samples. CDR3 in amino acids: CASSLAEETRLDEQFF. In DNA form, the CDR3 reads TGTGCCAGCAGCTTAGCGGAAGAGACAAGGTTGGATGAGCAGTTCTTC.